Each of the 21 T cell receptor beta chains below was sequenced from the same sample in a study of cytomegalovirus exposure and HLA in healthy donors. PCR primers comprised 60 Vbeta and 13 Jbeta primers. Repertoires were generated with immunoSEQ multiplex PCR, while TCRdb's copy carries only in-frame clones and drops some. The sample has roughly 30,000 clones, about 87% seen once; the top ten hold 2.5% to 3.5%. The sequenced sample was PBMCs. The receptors here all came from a boy younger than 18 in good health and CMV-seronegative.

The gene calls are TRBV4-3 and TRBJ2-3; the D gene is possibly TRBD1 (5 bases). CDR1 and CDR2 (germline): LGHNA, YSLEER. This CDR3 is built from 16 residues. V was shortened by 2 bases and J by 4 bases, with 16 bases between the two germline ends. DNA of the CDR3: TGCGCCAGCAGCCAAAGACCAGGACACCCGCCAGATACGCAGTATTTT. Its protein is CASSQRPGHPPDTQYF.

V gene TRBV18 combines with J gene TRBJ1-5; D gene ambiguous. The CDR3 extends over 17 amino acids. Trimming took 3 bases from V and 2 from J, leaving 17 bases between them. Germline V gene lookup returns CDR1 KGHSH and CDR2 LQKENI. CDR3: CASSPQSQAVGNQPQHF. The CDR3 nucleotides are TGTGCCAGCTCACCTCAAAGTCAGGCTGTGGGCAATCAGCCCCAGCATTTT. Together with reference TRBV18 and TRBJ1-5, the CDR3 gives the full variable domain: NAGVMQNPRHLVRRRGQEARLRCSPMKGHSHVYWYRQLPEEGLKFMVYLQKENIIDESGMPKERFSAEFPKEGPSILRIQQVVRGDSAAYFCASSPQSQAVGNQPQHFGDGTRLSIL.

The V and J genes are TRBV7-2 and TRBJ2-1; TRBD2 aligns across 15 bases. Looked up from germline, CDR1 is SGHTA and CDR2 is FQGNSA. The CDR3 loop spans 15 amino acids. V was clipped by 4 bases and J by 12 bases; unmatched bases: 7. CDR3 nucleotides: TGTGCCAGCAGCTCCGGGACTAGCGGGGGGTTTCGGCAGTTCTTC. Translating gives CASSSGTSGGFRQFF.

This sequence joins TRBV18 and TRBJ2-1; 9 bases fit TRBD1. This CDR3 contains 14 residues. After removal of 4 bases from V and 7 bases from J, the junction contained 5 bases not matched to a gene. Germline loops: CDR1 KGHSH, CDR2 LQKENI. CDR3 sequence reads: CASSRGQGVNEQFF. CDR3 nucleotides: TGTGCCAGCTCACGGGGACAGGGCGTAAATGAGCAGTTCTTC. Drawing the rest from reference TRBV18 and TRBJ2-1, the complete variable domain is NAGVMQNPRHLVRRRGQEARLRCSPMKGHSHVYWYRQLPEEGLKFMVYLQKENIIDESGMPKERFSAEFPKEGPSILRIQQVVRGDSAAYFCASSRGQGVNEQFFGPGTRLTVL.

This chain uses TRBV23-1 with TRBJ2-1; 10 positions agree with TRBD2. TRBV23-1 is an ORF for which the function is uncertain. The CDR3 is made up of 19 amino acids. V was clipped by 2 bases and J by 0 bases; unmatched bases: 10. The CDR3 coding sequence is TGCGCCAGCAGTCAAATGCATAGCGGGGGGCTTAGCTCCTACAATGAGCAGTTCTTC. Amino acid sequence: CASSQMHSGGLSSYNEQFF.

The chain couples TRBV5-1 to TRBJ2-2; 7 bases align to TRBD2. V gave up 1 base and J gave up 7 bases; unmatched junction bases: 7. Germline CDR1 SGHRS, CDR2 YFSETQ. The CDR3 has 15 amino acids. The CDR3 reads CASSLSSGEVGELFF. CDR3 DNA sequence: TGCGCCAGCAGCTTGTCCAGCGGGGAGGTCGGGGAGCTGTTTTTT.

The CDR3 bases are TGTGCCAGCAGCCTCCGGGACAGGGGCAATCAGCCCCAGCATTTT. Translation: CASSLRDRGNQPQHF. The chain carries TRBV5-5 and TRBJ1-5, with TRBD1 matching 9 bases. This CDR3 region has 15 residues. Germline loops: CDR1 SGHKS, CDR2 YYEKEE (reference sequence). V shed 4 bases and J 2 bases; nucleotides not matched to a gene: 4.

This clone appeared a single time. The chain combines TRBV19 with TRBJ2-1, with D maybe TRBD2 (6 bases). Germline V gives CDR1 LNHDA, CDR2 SQIVND (reference sequence). Trimming took off 2 bases at V and 0 bases at J, with 14 bases between the two ends. The CDR3 sequence is 17 residues long. The CDR3 loop is CASSISPRGSSYNEQFF. The DNA for the CDR3 is TGTGCCAGTAGTATAAGTCCTCGGGGGAGCTCCTACAATGAGCAGTTCTTC.

This sequence joins TRBV5-1 and TRBJ2-1; 9 positions match TRBD2. CDR1 is SGHRS and CDR2 is YFSETQ in the germline V gene. CDR3 length: 14 amino acids. Unmatched junction bases numbered 1, after V lost 4 bases and J lost 2 bases. The CDR3 DNA is TGCGCCAGCAGCGGCGGGGGGGCCTACAATGAGCAGTTCTTC. Encoded protein: CASSGGGAYNEQFF.

J is TRBJ2-2 and V is TRBV7-9, with no clear D. The CDR3 is 14 residues long. Trimming cost V 5 bases and J 1 base, with 8 bases left between them. Per germline, CDR1 SEHNR and CDR2 FQNEAQ (reference sequence). The CDR3 sequence is CASSAYVNTGELFF. CDR3 nucleotide sequence: TGTGCCAGCAGCGCGTATGTGAACACCGGGGAGCTGTTTTTT.

This chain connects TRBV28 to TRBJ1-4; 7 bases map to TRBD1. V shed 6 bases, J shed 5 bases, and the junction held 9 bases outside the gene matches. Germline CDR1 is MDHEN and CDR2 is SYDVKM. There are 15 residues in the CDR3. CDR3 DNA sequence: TGTGCCAGCAGCTTTGGACAGGCGCCCAATGAAAAACTGTTTTTT. Translation gives CASSFGQAPNEKLFF.

This rearrangement joins TRBV27 to TRBJ1-2; D not certain. Germline values: CDR1 MNHEY, CDR2 SMNVEV (reference sequence). Trimming removed 7 bases from V and 1 base from J, with 16 bases in between. The CDR3 has 15 residues. Here the CDR3 reads CASTNGPGNNYGYTF. As DNA, the CDR3 is TGTGCCAGCACCAACGGACCGGGAAATAACTATGGCTACACCTTC.

J is TRBJ2-7 and V is TRBV27; 9 nucleotides line up with TRBD2. The CDR3 totals 17 residues. J was trimmed by 4 bases and V by 3 bases; bases with no gene match: 13. The V gene's germline CDR1 is MNHEY and CDR2 SMNVEV (reference sequence). CDR3 in DNA: TGTGCCAGCAGTTTTCCTCGAGTAGCGGGGGCCCCATACGAGCAGTACTTC. The encoded protein is CASSFPRVAGAPYEQYF.

The V call is TRBV4-3, the J call TRBJ2-5; D is possibly TRBD1 (6 bases). Germline values: CDR1 LGHNA, CDR2 YSLEER. The CDR3 loop spans 15 amino acids. Trimming removed 2 bases at V and 1 base at J, with 11 bases between. CDR3 coding DNA: TGCGCCAGCAGCCAACTTATAGGGGGCCAAGAGACCCAGTACTTC. Encoded protein: CASSQLIGGQETQYF.

This chain links TRBV6-1 with TRBJ1-6; no clear D. The CDR3 sequence is 16 residues long. The ends were cut back, 3 bases at V and 7 bases at J, with 16 bases in the middle. CDR1 and CDR2 from the germline V gene are MNHNS and SASEGT. CDR3 sequence reads: CASSDFTQNMNSPLHF. The CDR3 bases are TGTGCCAGCAGTGATTTTACACAAAACATGAATTCACCCCTCCACTTT.

The chain combines TRBV18 with TRBJ2-7; the D gene is possibly TRBD1 (6 bases). Germline V gene lookup returns CDR1 KGHSH and CDR2 LQKENI. The CDR3 is 14 residues long. V was clipped by 6 bases and J by 3 bases, with 15 bases between them. CDR3 sequence: CASSGTKRFYEQYF. The CDR3 DNA sequence: TGTGCCAGCTCCGGGACAAAACGGTTCTACGAGCAGTACTTC.

This chain joins TRBV28 and TRBJ2-7, with D maybe TRBD1 (6 bases). Trimming took 5 bases from V and 5 from J, leaving 13 bases between them. CDR3 length: 13 amino acids. Germline loops: CDR1 MDHEN, CDR2 SYDVKM. The DNA for the CDR3 is TGTGCCAGCAGTCACAGGGTAGCGCACGAGCAGTACTTC. Protein product: CASSHRVAHEQYF.

The chain carries TRBV28 and TRBJ2-1; D is possibly TRBD2 (5 bases). The CDR3 totals 14 residues. The V and J ends lost 6 bases and 4 bases respectively, with 13 bases between them. Germline V gene sequence: CDR1 MDHEN, CDR2 SYDVKM. The CDR3 is CASRSADTYNEQFF. The CDR3 coding sequence is TGTGCCAGCAGGTCAGCGGATACGTACAATGAGCAGTTCTTC.

The chain is built from TRBV7-8 and TRBJ2-4; D is possibly TRBD2 (5 bases). Trimming cost V 6 bases and J 6 bases, with 9 bases left between them. There are 12 residues in the CDR3. Germline V gene lookup returns CDR1 SGHVS and CDR2 FQNEAQ. The CDR3 coding sequence is TGTGCCAGCAGGGGAGTGGGAAACATTCAGTACTTC. This codes for CASRGVGNIQYF.

In the case of this clone: One end of the junction fails to match germline, which may point to a read error. The chain joins TRBV27 to TRBJ2-3; TRBD1 aligns across 8 bases. Germline-derived CDR1 and CDR2 are MNHEY and SMNVEV (reference sequence). The CDR3 totals 13 residues. Here the CDR3 reads CASSSLGTGTQYF. The CDR3 region has the DNA TGTGCCAGCAGTTCTCTGGGGACAGGTACGCAGTATTTT.

The chain combines TRBV2 with TRBJ1-6, with 7 bases fitting TRBD1. The CDR3 has 15 residues. Trimming took 0 bases from V and 10 from J; bases not matched to a gene: 6. Germline CDR1 and CDR2: SNHLY and FYNNEI. The CDR3 region is CASSEARQGVSPLHF. CDR3 sequence (DNA): TGTGCCAGCAGTGAAGCTCGCCAGGGGGTGTCACCCCTCCACTTT.